One and the same sample provided the 13 T cell receptor beta chains below, sequenced in a study of blood T cells in healthy people across ages. Primed by a sample-barcoded 5' primer and a J-beta primer mix, a second PCR proceeded for 7 to 11 cycles. TCRdb recomputed calls from the 5' RACE reads with MiXCR, one row per CDR3 protein. The profile shows under 750,000 distinct CDR3 sequences, around 50% of them singletons. Sequencing was carried out using blood. Receptor source: a man older than 75 in good health.

This clonotype has ten or more counts. The rearrangement links TRBV6-5 to TRBJ1-4; TRBD1 might be the D (6 bases). Per germline, CDR1 MNHEY and CDR2 SVGAGI. Trimming stripped 6 bases from V and 1 base from J, with 15 bases between. The CDR3 sequence is 16 residues long. DNA of the CDR3: TGTGCCAGCAGCCGCGGACAGCCTTTAACTAATGAAAAACTGTTTTTT. Translating it yields CASSRGQPLTNEKLFF.

This clonotype was seen more than once but under ten times. This rearrangement joins TRBV29-1 to TRBJ2-3; D tentatively fits TRBD1 or TRBD2 (5 bases each). The germline CDR1 and CDR2 sequences are SQVTM and ANQGSEA. The CDR3 runs to 13 residues. CDR3 loop: CTMMGDSTDTQYF. CDR3 bases: TGCACCATGATGGGGGACAGCACAGATACGCAGTATTTT.

The chain uses TRBV11-2 and TRBJ1-1; 9 nucleotides align to TRBD1. Trimming at V came to 3 bases and at J to 2 bases, leaving 4 bases not matched to a gene. Germline-derived CDR1 and CDR2 are SGHAT and FQNNGV. The CDR3 sequence is 15 residues long. In DNA, the CDR3 is TGTGCCAGCAGCTTTTGGGACAGGGCAAACACTGAAGCTTTCTTT. Amino acids: CASSFWDRANTEAFF.

The chain couples TRBV7-9 to TRBJ2-1; D possibly corresponds to TRBD2 (6 bases). Trimming took 5 bases from V and 3 from J, leaving 14 bases between them. This CDR3 has 15 amino acids. Looked up from germline, CDR1 is SEHNR and CDR2 is FQNEAQ (reference sequence). The CDR3 nucleotides read TGTGCCAGCAGCCCCGGGACTCCCCACTACAATGAGCAGTTCTTC. The encoded protein is CASSPGTPHYNEQFF.

This clonotype was recorded only once. The chain combines TRBV2 with TRBJ2-7, with TRBD1 matching over 8 bases. Germline CDR1 and CDR2: SNHLY and FYNNEI. The CDR3 has 16 amino acids. The junction had 15 bases not matched to a gene; V was cut back by 7 bases and J by 4 bases. In DNA, the CDR3 is TGTGCCAGCAAAATCGAAGCCGGGACAGGACCATACGAGCAGTACTTC. It translates to CASKIEAGTGPYEQYF.

This clonotype occurred many times. The genes are TRBV10-3 and TRBJ2-6; D call uncertain. The CDR3 contains 15 residues. Per the germline V gene, CDR1 is ENHRY and CDR2 is SYGVKD. Trimming took 10 bases from V and 0 from J, leaving 13 bases between them. CDR3 in amino acids: CATRRENSGANVLTF. The CDR3 region has the DNA TGTGCCACCCGAAGGGAAAACTCTGGGGCCAACGTCCTGACTTTC.

The chain has TRBV5-1 and TRBJ2-7, with D unresolved. This CDR3 comprises 15 residues. The germline V and J ends were trimmed by 2 bases and 3 bases, with 15 bases remaining between them. Germline CDR1 SGHRS, CDR2 YFSETQ. CDR3 DNA sequence: TGCGCCAGCAGCTTCGCGGTAGGTAGACTCTACGAGCAGTACTTC. Translating it yields CASSFAVGRLYEQYF.

Written as DNA, the CDR3 is TGTGCCAGCAGGCTGGTAGCGGGAGCTGGTGAGCAGTTCTTC. This translates into CASRLVAGAGEQFF. The chain joins TRBV7-2 to TRBJ2-1, with TRBD2 matching over 9 bases. This CDR3 comprises 14 residues. Germline V gives CDR1 SGHTA, CDR2 FQGNSA. The ends lost 6 bases at V and 9 bases at J; junction bases unmatched: 9.

V usage is TRBV20-1 and J usage is TRBJ2-3; D is unclear. The CDR3 spans 14 residues. V gave up 0 bases and J gave up 2 bases, with 9 bases separating them. Germline-derived CDR1 and CDR2 are DFQATT and SNEGSKA (reference sequence). CDR3 loop: CSARDSTTTDTQYF. The CDR3 nucleotides read TGCAGTGCTAGAGATAGCACCACCACAGATACGCAGTATTTT.

This sequence joins TRBV10-3 and TRBJ2-5; possible D gene TRBD1, 5 bases. Looked up from germline, CDR1 is ENHRY and CDR2 is SYGVKD. With 3 bases removed from V and 5 bases from J, the gap between germline ends came to 13 bases. The length of the CDR3 is 14 residues. CDR3 protein: CAISDGAGHETQYF. The CDR3 DNA is TGTGCCATCAGTGATGGAGCAGGGCACGAGACCCAGTACTTC.

This clonotype was picked up many times. The chain has TRBV6-6 and TRBJ2-6; D gene unclear. The germline V gene encodes CDR1 MNHNY and CDR2 SVGAGI (reference sequence). This CDR3 is built from 17 residues. V lost 4 bases, J lost 0 bases, and 13 bases lay in between. The CDR3 protein is CASSSAGQSSGANVLTF. CDR3 nucleotides: TGTGCCAGCAGTTCTGCCGGGCAAAGCTCTGGGGCCAACGTCCTGACTTTC.

This clonotype was counted a few times. The V gene is TRBV4-1, the J gene TRBJ1-1; D remains ambiguous. The V end lost 4 bases, the J end lost 0 bases, and 12 bases lay between the germline ends. Per germline, CDR1 MGHRA and CDR2 YSYEKL. CDR3 length: 15 residues. The CDR3, as DNA: TGCGCCAGCAGCCCGCACACGGCGCTGAACACTGAAGCTTTCTTT. This sequence encodes CASSPHTALNTEAFF.

The chain joins TRBV7-3 to TRBJ2-3, with unresolved D. V shed 5 bases and J shed 0 bases, with 12 bases lying between them. CDR3 size: 15 residues. The germline V gene has CDR1 SGHTA and CDR2 FQGTGA. CDR3 sequence reads: CASSPYATSTDTQYF. The CDR3 nucleotides are TGTGCCAGCAGCCCTTACGCTACGAGCACAGATACGCAGTATTTT.